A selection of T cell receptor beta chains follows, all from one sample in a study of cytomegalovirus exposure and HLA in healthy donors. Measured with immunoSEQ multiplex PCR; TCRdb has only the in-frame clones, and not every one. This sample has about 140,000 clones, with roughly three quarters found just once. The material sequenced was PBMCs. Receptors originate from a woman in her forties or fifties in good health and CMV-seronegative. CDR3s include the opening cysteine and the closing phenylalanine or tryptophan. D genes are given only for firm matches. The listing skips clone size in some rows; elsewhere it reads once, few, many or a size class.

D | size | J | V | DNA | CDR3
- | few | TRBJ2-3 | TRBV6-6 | TGTGCCAGCGAAACCACCGAGGTTCCAGATACGCAGTATTTT | CASETTEVPDTQYF
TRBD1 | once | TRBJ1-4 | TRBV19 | TGTGCCAGTAGCTCGCCCAGGGGGAGCACTAATGAAAAACTGTTTTTT | CASSSPRGSTNEKLFF
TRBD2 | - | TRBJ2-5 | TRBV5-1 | TGCGCCAGCAGCTTGGGAGGACTAGCGGGGGCCCACACCCAAGAGACCCAGTACTTC | CASSLGGLAGAHTQETQYF
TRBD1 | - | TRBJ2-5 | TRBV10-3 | TGTGCCATCAGAGAGGACAGGGGGCAAGAGACCCAGTACTTC | CAIREDRGQETQYF
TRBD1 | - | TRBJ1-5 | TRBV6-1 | TGTGCCAGCAGTGAAGTTGGACAGGGTAATCAGCCCCAGCATTTT | CASSEVGQGNQPQHF
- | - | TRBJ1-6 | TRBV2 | TGTGCCAGCAGTGAAATTGGCGGCCAATCACCCCTCCACTTT | CASSEIGGQSPLHF
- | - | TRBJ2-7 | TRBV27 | TGTGCCAGCAGTTTATCCCCTGTGGCGGGGGAGCAGTACTTC | CASSLSPVAGEQYF
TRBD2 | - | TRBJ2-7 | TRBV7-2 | TGTGCCAGCAGCTGGGGACTAGCGGGGCTCGAGCAGTACTTC | CASSWGLAGLEQYF
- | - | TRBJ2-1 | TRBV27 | TGTGCCAGCAAAACAGGGTTGGGCAATGAGCAGTTCTTC | CASKTGLGNEQFF
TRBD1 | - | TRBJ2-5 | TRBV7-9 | TGTGCCAGCAGCCCTACCGGACAGGGCGGTCAAGAGACCCAGTACTTC | CASSPTGQGGQETQYF
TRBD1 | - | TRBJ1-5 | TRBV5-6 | TGTGCCAGCAGAAGACAGGGCGCAGATCAGCCCCAGCATTTT | CASRRQGADQPQHF
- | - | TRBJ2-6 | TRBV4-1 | TGCGCCAGCAGCCCAGCCCCCCGCCGGGTGGCTGGGGCCAACGTCCTGACTTTC | CASSPAPRRVAGANVLTF
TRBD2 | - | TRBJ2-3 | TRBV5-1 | TGCGCCAGCAGCTTGGCCGGCGGGGGGGGCACAGATACGCAGTATTTT | CASSLAGGGGTDTQYF
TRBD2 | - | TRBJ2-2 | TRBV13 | TGTGCCAGCAGCTTTTATTCACTAGCGGGGTTAAACACCGGGGAGCTGTTTTTT | CASSFYSLAGLNTGELFF
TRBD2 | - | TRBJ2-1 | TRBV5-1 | TGCGCCAGCAGCCCCTGGACTAGCGGGGGGGTCAACTCCAACAATGAGCAGTTCTTC | CASSPWTSGGVNSNNEQFF
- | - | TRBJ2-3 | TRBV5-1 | TGCGCCAGCAGCTTGCGGGGTATTAGCACAGATACGCAGTATTTT | CASSLRGISTDTQYF
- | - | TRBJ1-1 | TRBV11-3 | TGTGCCAGCAGCCCCGGAGTTAACACTGAAGCTTTCTTT | CASSPGVNTEAFF
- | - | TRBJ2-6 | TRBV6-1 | TGTGCCAGCAGTGAATCTGAGGGCACTGGGGCCAACGTCCTGACTTTC | CASSESEGTGANVLTF
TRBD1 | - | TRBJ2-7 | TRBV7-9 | TGTGCCAGCAGCTTGGGACAGGGGTTCCACGAGCAGTACTTC | CASSLGQGFHEQYF
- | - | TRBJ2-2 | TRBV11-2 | TGTGCCAGCAGCCCCCCCCTAGGTACGAACACCGGGGAGCTGTTTTTT | CASSPPLGTNTGELFF
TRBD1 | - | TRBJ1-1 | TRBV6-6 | TGTGCCAGCAGTTACGTGGGACAGATTAAGGATGAAGCTTTCTTT | CASSYVGQIKDEAFF
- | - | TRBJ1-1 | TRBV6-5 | TGTGCCAGCGGTCGGGACACTGAAGCTTTCTTT | CASGRDTEAFF
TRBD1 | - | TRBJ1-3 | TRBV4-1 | TGCGCCAGCAGCCAAGACGCTCCGACAGGGGGCTTTGGAAACACCATATATTTT | CASSQDAPTGGFGNTIYF
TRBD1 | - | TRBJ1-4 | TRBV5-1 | TGCGCCAGCAGCCTGGGACAGGGGTTTTATGAAAAACTGTTTTTT | CASSLGQGFYEKLFF
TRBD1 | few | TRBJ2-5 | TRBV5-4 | TGTGCCAGCAGCTTGGAACAGGGGGAGACCCAGTACTTC | CASSLEQGETQYF
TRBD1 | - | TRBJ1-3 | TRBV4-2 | TGTGCCAGCAGCCTGGAGAGGGGGCTTCAAGGAAACACCATATATTTT | CASSLERGLQGNTIYF
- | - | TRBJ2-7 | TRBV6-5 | TGTGCCAGCAGTTTCAGGGGCCAAGACTACGAGCAGTACTTC | CASSFRGQDYEQYF
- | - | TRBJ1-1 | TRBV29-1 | TGCAGCGGGGTGTCGGGGGAGAGCACTGAAGCTTTCTTT | CSGVSGESTEAFF
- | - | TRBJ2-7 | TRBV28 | TGTGCCAGCAGTTCCCAGCGAGGGCAGTACTTC | CASSSQRGQYF
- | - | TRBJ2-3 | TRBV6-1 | TGTGCCAGCAGCGCCGATAGTTATACGCAGTATTTT | CASSADSYTQYF
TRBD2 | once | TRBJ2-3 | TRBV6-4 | TGTGCCAGCAGCTCTAGCGGGAGCCCAGATACGCAGTATTTT | CASSSSGSPDTQYF
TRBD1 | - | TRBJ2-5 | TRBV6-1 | TGTGCCAGCAATCTGGACAGGGAAGAGACCCAGTACTTC | CASNLDREETQYF
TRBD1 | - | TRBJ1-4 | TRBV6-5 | TGTGCCAGCAGACCGACAGGGGTTGAAAAACTGTTTTTT | CASRPTGVEKLFF
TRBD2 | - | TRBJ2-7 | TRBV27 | TGTGCCAGCAGTGGTAGTGCTAGCGGGGCCTACGAGCAGTACTTC | CASSGSASGAYEQYF
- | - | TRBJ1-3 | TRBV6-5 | TGTGCCAGCAGTTATTCCCTTTCTGGAAACACCATATATTTT | CASSYSLSGNTIYF
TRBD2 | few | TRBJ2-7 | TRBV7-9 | TGTGCCAGCAGCTTAGTTGCTGGACCGGGGGGCGAGCAGTACTTC | CASSLVAGPGGEQYF
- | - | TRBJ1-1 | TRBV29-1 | TGCAGCGTTGCGTCTCCTGAAGCTTTCTTT | CSVASPEAFF
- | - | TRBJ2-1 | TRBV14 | TGTGCCAGCAGCCCGGGTATGGGCTACACTAGCTATGAGCAGTTCTTC | CASSPGMGYTSYEQFF
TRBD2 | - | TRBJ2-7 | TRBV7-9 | TGTGCCAGCAGCTTGGGAGCGGGGTCCCACGAGCAGTACTTC | CASSLGAGSHEQYF
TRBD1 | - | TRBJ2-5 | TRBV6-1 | TGTGCCCTCTCCCCCACCAGGGGGCTAGGAGAGACCCAGTACTTC | CALSPTRGLGETQYF
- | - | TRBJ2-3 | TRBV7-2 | TGTGCCAGCAGCTTCGGGGGATCCACAGATACGCAGTATTTT | CASSFGGSTDTQYF
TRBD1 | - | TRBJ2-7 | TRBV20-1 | TGCAGTGAACAGGGGGACTACGAGCAGTACTTC | CSEQGDYEQYF